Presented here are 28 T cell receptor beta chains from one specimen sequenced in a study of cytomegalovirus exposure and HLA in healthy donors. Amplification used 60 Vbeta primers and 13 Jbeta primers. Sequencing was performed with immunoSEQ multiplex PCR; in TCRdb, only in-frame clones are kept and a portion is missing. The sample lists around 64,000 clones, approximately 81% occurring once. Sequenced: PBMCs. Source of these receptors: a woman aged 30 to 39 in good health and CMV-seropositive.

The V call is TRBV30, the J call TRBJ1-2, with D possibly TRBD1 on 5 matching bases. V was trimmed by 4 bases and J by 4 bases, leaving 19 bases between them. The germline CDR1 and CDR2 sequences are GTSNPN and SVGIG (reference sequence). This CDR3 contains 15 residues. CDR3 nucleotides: TGTGCCTGGACCCGGTTTGAAAGGGGCGGCTATGGCTACACCTTC. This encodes CAWTRFERGGYGYTF. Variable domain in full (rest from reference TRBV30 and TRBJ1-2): SQTIHQWPATLVQPVGSPLSLECTVEGTSNPNLYWYRQAAGRGLQLLFYSVGIGQISSEVPQNLSASRPQDRQFILSSKKLLLSDSGFYLCAWTRFERGGYGYTFGSGTRLTVV.

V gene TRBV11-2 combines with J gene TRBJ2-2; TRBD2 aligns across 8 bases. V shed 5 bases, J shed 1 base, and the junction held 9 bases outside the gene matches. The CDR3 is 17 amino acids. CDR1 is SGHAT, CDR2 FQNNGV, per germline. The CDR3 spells CASSGRPGLGNTGELFF. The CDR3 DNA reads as TGTGCCAGCAGCGGAAGACCGGGACTAGGGAACACCGGGGAGCTGTTTTTT.

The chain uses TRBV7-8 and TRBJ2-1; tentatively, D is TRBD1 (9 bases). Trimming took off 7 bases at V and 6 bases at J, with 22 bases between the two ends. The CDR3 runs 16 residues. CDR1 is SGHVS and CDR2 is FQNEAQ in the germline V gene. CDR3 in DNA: TGTGCCAGCACTCGACAGGGGGTAGCGGGGCCCAATGAGCAGTTCTTC. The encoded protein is CASTRQGVAGPNEQFF. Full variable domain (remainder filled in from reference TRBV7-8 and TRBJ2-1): GAGVSQSPRYKVAKRGQDVALRCDPISGHVSLFWYQQALGQGPEFLTYFQNEAQLDKSGLPSDRFFAERPEGSVSTLKIQRTQQEDSAVYLCASTRQGVAGPNEQFFGPGTRLTVL.

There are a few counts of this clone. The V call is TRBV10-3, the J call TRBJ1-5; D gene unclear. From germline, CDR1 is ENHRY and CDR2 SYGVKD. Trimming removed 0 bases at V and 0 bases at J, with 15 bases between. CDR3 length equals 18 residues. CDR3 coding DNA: TGTGCCATCAGTGAGTCGAAGGCGGTGTACTATAGCAATCAGCCCCAGCATTTT. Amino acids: CAISESKAVYYSNQPQHF.

For the CDR3, the DNA is TGTGCCAGCAGGACAATGGGGGCGCGTGAAAAACTGTTTTTT. Protein sequence: CASRTMGAREKLFF. This sequence joins TRBV28 and TRBJ1-4, with D possibly matching TRBD1 (6 bases). The germline V gene encodes CDR1 MDHEN and CDR2 SYDVKM. V dropped 6 bases and J dropped 7 bases, with 15 bases sitting between them. The CDR3 consists of 14 residues.

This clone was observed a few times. The CDR3: CASTRTGRNTEAFF. DNA of the CDR3: TGTGCCAGCACTAGGACAGGGAGGAACACTGAAGCTTTCTTT. This chain links TRBV2 with TRBJ1-1, with 8 bases matching TRBD1. This CDR3 region has 14 residues. Germline V gene lookup returns CDR1 SNHLY and CDR2 FYNNEI. V lost 7 bases, J lost 1 base, and 5 bases stayed unmatched.

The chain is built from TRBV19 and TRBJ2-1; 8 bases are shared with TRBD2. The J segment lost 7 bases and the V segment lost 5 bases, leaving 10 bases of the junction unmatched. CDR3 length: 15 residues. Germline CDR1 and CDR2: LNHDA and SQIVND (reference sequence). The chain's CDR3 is CASSPPASGRNEQFF. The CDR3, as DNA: TGTGCCAGTAGTCCACCAGCCAGCGGGAGAAATGAGCAGTTCTTC.

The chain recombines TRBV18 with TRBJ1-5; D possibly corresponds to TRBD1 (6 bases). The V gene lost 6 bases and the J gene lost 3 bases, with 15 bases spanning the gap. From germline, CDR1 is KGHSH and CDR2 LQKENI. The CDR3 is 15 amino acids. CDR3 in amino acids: CASSPGAQNNQPQHF. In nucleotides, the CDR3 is TGTGCCAGCTCCCCAGGGGCACAGAACAATCAGCCCCAGCATTTT.

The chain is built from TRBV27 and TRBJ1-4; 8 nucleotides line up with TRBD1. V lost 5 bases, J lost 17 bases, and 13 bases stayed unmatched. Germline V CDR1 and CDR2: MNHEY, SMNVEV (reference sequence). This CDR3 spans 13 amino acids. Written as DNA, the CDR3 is TGTGCCAGCAGTCGAACCGGGACAGGCGGATTTTTTTTT. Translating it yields CASSRTGTGGFFF.

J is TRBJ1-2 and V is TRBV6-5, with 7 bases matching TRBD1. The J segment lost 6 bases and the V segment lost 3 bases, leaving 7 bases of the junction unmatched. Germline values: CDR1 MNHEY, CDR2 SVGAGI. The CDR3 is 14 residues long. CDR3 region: CASSYSDRPDGYTF. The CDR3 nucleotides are TGTGCCAGCAGTTATTCGGACAGGCCGGATGGCTACACCTTC.

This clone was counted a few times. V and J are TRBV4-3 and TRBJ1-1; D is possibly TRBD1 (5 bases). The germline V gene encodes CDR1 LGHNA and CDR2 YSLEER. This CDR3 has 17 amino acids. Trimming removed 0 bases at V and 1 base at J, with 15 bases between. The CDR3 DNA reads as TGCGCCAGCAGCCAAGATGTAACAGGCAGTAAGAACACTGAAGCTTTCTTT. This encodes CASSQDVTGSKNTEAFF.

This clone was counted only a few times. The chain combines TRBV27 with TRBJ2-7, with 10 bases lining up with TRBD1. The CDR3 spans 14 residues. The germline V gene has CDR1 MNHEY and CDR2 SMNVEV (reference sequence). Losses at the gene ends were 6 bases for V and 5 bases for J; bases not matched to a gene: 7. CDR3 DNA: TGTGCCAGCAGGGACAGGGGGTGGCTTGACGAGCAGTACTTC. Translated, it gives CASRDRGWLDEQYF.

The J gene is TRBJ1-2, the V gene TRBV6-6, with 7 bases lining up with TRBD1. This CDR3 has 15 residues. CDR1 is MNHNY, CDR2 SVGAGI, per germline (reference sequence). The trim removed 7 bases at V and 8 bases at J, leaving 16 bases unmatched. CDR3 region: CASTYRTGGLRGYTF. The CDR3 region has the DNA TGTGCCAGCACCTACAGGACAGGCGGTTTGAGGGGCTACACCTTC.

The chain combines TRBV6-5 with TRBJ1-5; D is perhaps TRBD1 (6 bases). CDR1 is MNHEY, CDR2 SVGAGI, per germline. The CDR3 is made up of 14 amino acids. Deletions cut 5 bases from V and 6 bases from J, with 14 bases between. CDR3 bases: TGTGCCAGCAGTCCCGTTACAGGGAGTCAGCCCCAGCATTTT. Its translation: CASSPVTGSQPQHF.

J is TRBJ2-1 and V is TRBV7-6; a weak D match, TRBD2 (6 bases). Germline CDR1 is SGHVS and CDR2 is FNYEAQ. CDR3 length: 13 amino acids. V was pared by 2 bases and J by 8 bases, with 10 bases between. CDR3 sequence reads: CASSLFGSDEQFF. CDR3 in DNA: TGTGCCAGCAGCTTATTCGGGAGCGATGAGCAGTTCTTC.

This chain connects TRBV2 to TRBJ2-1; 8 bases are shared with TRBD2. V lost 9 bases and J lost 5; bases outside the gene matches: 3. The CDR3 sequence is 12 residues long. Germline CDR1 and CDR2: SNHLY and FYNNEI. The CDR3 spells CASGLANNEQFF. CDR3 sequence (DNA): TGTGCCAGTGGACTAGCTAACAATGAGCAGTTCTTC.

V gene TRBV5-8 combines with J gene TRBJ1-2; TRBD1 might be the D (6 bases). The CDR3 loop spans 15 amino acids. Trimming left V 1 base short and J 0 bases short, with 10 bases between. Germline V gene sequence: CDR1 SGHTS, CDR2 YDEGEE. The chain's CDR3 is CASSLFTGSNYGYTF. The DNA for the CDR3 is TGTGCCAGCAGCTTGTTTACAGGGTCTAACTATGGCTACACCTTC.

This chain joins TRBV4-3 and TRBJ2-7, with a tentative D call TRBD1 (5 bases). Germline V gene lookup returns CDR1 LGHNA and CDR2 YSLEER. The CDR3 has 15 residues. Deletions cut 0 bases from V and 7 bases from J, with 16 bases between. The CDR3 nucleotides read TGCGCCAGCAGCCAAGACTTACAGGAGAGCAGGGAGCAGTACTTC. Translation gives CASSQDLQESREQYF.

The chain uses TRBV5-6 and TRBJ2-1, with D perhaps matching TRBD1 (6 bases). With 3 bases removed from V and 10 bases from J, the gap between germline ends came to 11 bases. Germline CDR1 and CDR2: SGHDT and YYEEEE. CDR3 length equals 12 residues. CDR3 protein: CASSSDRYEQFF. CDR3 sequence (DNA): TGTGCCAGCAGCTCCGACAGGTACGAGCAGTTCTTC.

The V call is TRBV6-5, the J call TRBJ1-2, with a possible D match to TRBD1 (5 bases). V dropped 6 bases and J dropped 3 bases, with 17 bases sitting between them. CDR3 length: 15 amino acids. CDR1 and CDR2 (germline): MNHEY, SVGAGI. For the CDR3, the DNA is TGTGCCAGCAGAGGGAACCAGAAGGGGCACTATGGCTACACCTTC. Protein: CASRGNQKGHYGYTF.

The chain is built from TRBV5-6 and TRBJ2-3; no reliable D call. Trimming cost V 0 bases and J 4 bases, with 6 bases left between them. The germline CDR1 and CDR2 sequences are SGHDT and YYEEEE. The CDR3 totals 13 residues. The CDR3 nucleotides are TGTGCCAGCAGCTTGGACTCTTCAGATACGCAGTATTTT. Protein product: CASSLDSSDTQYF.

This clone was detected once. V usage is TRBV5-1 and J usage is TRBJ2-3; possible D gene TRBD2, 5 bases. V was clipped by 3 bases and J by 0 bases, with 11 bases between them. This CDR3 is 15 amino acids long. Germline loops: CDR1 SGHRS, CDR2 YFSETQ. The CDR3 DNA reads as TGCGCCAGCAGCTACGGAGGCTCTAGCACAGATACGCAGTATTTT. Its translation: CASSYGGSSTDTQYF.

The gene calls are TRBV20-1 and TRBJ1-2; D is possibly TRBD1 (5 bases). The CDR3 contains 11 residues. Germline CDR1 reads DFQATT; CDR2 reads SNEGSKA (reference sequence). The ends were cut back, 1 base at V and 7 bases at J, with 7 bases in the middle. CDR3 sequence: CSARGQSGYTF. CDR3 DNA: TGCAGTGCTAGAGGACAGAGTGGCTACACCTTC.

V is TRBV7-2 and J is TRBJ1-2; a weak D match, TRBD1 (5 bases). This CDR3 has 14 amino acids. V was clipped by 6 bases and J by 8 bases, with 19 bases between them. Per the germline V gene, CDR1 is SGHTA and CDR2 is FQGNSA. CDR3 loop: CASSPVGGTGGYTF. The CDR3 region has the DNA TGTGCCAGCAGTCCCGTGGGGGGTACGGGAGGCTACACCTTC.

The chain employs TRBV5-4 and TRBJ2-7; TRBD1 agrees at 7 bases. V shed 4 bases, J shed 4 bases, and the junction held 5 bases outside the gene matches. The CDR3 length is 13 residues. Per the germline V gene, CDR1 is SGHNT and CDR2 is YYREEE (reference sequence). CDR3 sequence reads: CASSTDRIYEQYF. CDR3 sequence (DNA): TGTGCCAGCAGCACGGACAGGATATACGAGCAGTACTTC.

CDR3 sequence reads: CSAVILEQYF. The CDR3 DNA is TGCAGTGCCGTAATCTTGGAGCAGTACTTC. The V call is TRBV20-1, the J call TRBJ2-7; D not resolved. The germline V and J ends were trimmed by 6 bases and 7 bases, with 10 bases remaining between them. This CDR3 has 10 residues. Per the germline V gene, CDR1 is DFQATT and CDR2 is SNEGSKA (reference sequence).

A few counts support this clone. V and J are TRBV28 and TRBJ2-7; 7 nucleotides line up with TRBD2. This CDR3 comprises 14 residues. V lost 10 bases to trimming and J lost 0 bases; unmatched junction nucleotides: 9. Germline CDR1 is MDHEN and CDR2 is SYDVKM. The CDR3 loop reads CATRVGRASYEQYF. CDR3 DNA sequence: TGTGCCACCCGGGTTGGGAGGGCCTCCTACGAGCAGTACTTC.

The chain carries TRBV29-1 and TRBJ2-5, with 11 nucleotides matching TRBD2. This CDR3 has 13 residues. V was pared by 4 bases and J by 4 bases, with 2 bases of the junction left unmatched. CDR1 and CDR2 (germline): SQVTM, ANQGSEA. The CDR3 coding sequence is TGCAGCGTTGCTGGACTAGCGGGAGAGACCCAGTACTTC. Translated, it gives CSVAGLAGETQYF. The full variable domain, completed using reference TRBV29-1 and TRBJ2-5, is SAVISQKPSRDICQRGTSLTIQCQVDSQVTMMFWYRQQPGQSLTLIATANQGSEATYESGFVIDKFPISRPNLTFSTLTVSNMSPEDSSIYLCSVAGLAGETQYFGPGTRLLVL.